These 17 T cell receptor beta chains were sequenced from one sample in a study of vaccination and CD4 T cells after COVID-19. Their specific antigens are unknown. CD4+ T cells that had been cultured provided DNA sequenced with the Oncomine TCR Beta short-read assay. TCRdb re-called the PCR reads through MiXCR, storing one row per CDR3 protein. The table has more than 6,500 distinct CDR3 sequences, around 46% seen once. Treatment indicated: approximately nine-day PBMC culture with coronavirus spike peptide pools or control peptides (ViraFEST assay). Samples of CD4+ T cells were obtained from the unexposed donor before the COVID-19 pandemic (2011-2018). Specimen: CD4+ T cells from blood, cultured in vitro. The receptor source for this set is a human donor in good health.

V is TRBV7-2 and J is TRBJ2-1; D possibly uses TRBD1 or TRBD2 (5 bases each). V lost 0 bases and J 9 bases, leaving 15 bases between the germline ends. The CDR3 spans 15 residues. Germline V gene sequence: CDR1 SGHTA, CDR2 FQGNSA. CDR3: CASSLARGTATEQFF. CDR3 coding DNA: TGTGCCAGCAGCTTAGCAAGAGGGACCGCTACTGAGCAGTTCTTC.

This clonotype was recorded a few times. This chain uses TRBV27 with TRBJ2-3; TRBD2 might be the D (5 bases). V gave up 2 bases and J gave up 5 bases, with 17 bases separating them. Per the germline V gene, CDR1 is MNHEY and CDR2 is SMNVEV (reference sequence). This CDR3 is 16 amino acids long. CDR3 protein: CASSLGGSRVGDTQYF. The DNA of the CDR3 is TGTGCCAGCAGTTTAGGTGGGAGCCGGGTCGGAGATACGCAGTATTTT.

The rearrangement links TRBV6-2 or TRBV6-3 to TRBJ2-5; either TRBD1 or TRBD2 may supply D (5 bases each). Trimming removed 2 bases from V and 3 bases from J, with 10 bases in between. The CDR3 spans 14 residues. CDR1 is MNHEY and CDR2 is SVGEGT in the germline V gene. In DNA form, the CDR3 reads TGTGCCAGCAGTTACGGGGGTAAAGAAGAGACCCAGTACTTC. Protein: CASSYGGKEETQYF.

The V and J genes are TRBV6-5 and TRBJ2-1, with TRBD2 identical over 9 bases. Trimming cost V 2 bases and J 3 bases; bases outside gene matches: 2. The CDR3 is 15 amino acids. Germline V CDR1 and CDR2: MNHEY, SVGAGI. CDR3 nucleotides: TGTGCCAGCAGTTACCGCGGGAGGGTCTACAATGAGCAGTTCTTC. It translates to CASSYRGRVYNEQFF.

V gene TRBV12-3 or TRBV12-4 combines with J gene TRBJ1-2; D gene ambiguous. V lost 7 bases to trimming and J lost 8 bases, with 17 bases between them. The CDR3 length is 13 residues. The CDR3 DNA sequence: TGTGCCAGCACGCTTTCTTCAGCGCAAGGCTACACCTTC. Protein: CASTLSSAQGYTF.

This clonotype was detected only a few times. The J gene is TRBJ2-7, the V gene TRBV12-3 or TRBV12-4; unclear D gene. The V gene lost 2 bases and the J gene lost 7 bases, with 15 bases spanning the gap. The CDR3 sequence is 14 residues long. For the CDR3, the DNA is TGTGCCAGCAGTTTACGCGGCCTAGGGCCTGAGCAGTACTTC. This sequence encodes CASSLRGLGPEQYF.

V gene TRBV2 combines with J gene TRBJ2-3; TRBD2 aligns across 7 bases. V was pared by 7 bases and J by 0 bases, with 13 bases of the junction left unmatched. Per germline, CDR1 SNHLY and CDR2 FYNNEI. There are 17 residues in the CDR3. The CDR3 DNA follows: TGTGCCAGCAAGAAATTGACTAGCACTTCTAGCACAGATACGCAGTATTTT. It yields the protein CASKKLTSTSSTDTQYF.

The count of this clonotype is one. The genes are TRBV4-1 and TRBJ1-1, with D possibly matching TRBD1 (6 bases). This CDR3 is 15 amino acids long. The germline V gene has CDR1 MGHRA and CDR2 YSYEKL. Between the trimmed V and J ends, which lost 5 bases and 1 base, there was a span of 14 bases. The CDR3 bases are TGCGCCAGCAGCACCCGACAGGACGAGAACACTGAAGCTTTCTTT. Translated, it gives CASSTRQDENTEAFF.

This clonotype was counted only a few times. The DNA of the CDR3 is TGTGCCAGTACGAACAGGGGGAGTACTAGCGTGGGGACCGGGGAGCTGTTTTTT. It is translated as CASTNRGSTSVGTGELFF. The chain recombines TRBV6-1 with TRBJ2-2, with D perhaps TRBD1 (8 bases). CDR3 length equals 18 residues. V lost 9 bases to trimming and J lost 5 bases, with 28 bases between them. Germline CDR1 and CDR2: MNHNS and SASEGT.

The V gene is TRBV5-1, the J gene TRBJ1-2; D may be TRBD1 (5 bases). V was shortened by 0 bases and J by 6 bases, with 12 bases between the two germline ends. Looked up from germline, CDR1 is SGHRS and CDR2 is YFSETQ. The length of the CDR3 is 14 residues. CDR3 sequence: CASSLGQTYDGYTF. The CDR3 nucleotides are TGCGCCAGCAGCTTGGGACAGACCTATGATGGCTACACCTTC.

V usage is TRBV19 and J usage is TRBJ1-6; TRBD1 is a possible D gene (6 bases). Trimming left V 5 bases short and J 6 bases short, with 14 bases between. This CDR3 comprises 15 residues. CDR1 is LNHDA, CDR2 SQIVND, per germline (reference sequence). The CDR3 protein is CASSGGATLNSPLHF. CDR3 bases: TGTGCCAGTAGTGGGGGGGCGACGCTTAATTCACCCCTCCACTTT.

Concerning this clonotype itself: One junction end does not reproduce the germline sequence, and a read error may be involved. This chain connects TRBV4-3 to TRBJ2-2; the match to TRBD2 covers 8 bases. Looked up from germline, CDR1 is LGHNA and CDR2 is YSLEER. The CDR3 has 15 residues. In DNA, the CDR3 is TGCGCCAGCAGCCAAGGATCCAGCGGGGGCGGGAAGCTGTTTTTT. Protein: CASSQGSSGGGKLFF.

The genes are TRBV30 and TRBJ2-1; TRBD2 aligns across 15 bases. The CDR3 consists of 15 residues. Trimming took 3 bases from V and 9 from J; bases not matched to a gene: 6. Germline CDR1 and CDR2: GTSNPN and SVGIG (reference sequence). The CDR3 reads CAWSTGLAGGGEQFF. CDR3 DNA sequence: TGTGCCTGGAGCACCGGACTAGCGGGAGGGGGTGAGCAGTTCTTC.

A few counts support this clonotype. The chain joins TRBV18 to TRBJ1-6; D remains unclear. The V and J ends lost 3 bases and 6 bases respectively, with 6 bases between them. The germline V gene has CDR1 KGHSH and CDR2 LQKENI. The CDR3 contains 13 residues. CDR3 region: CASSPGGNSPLHF. The CDR3 nucleotides read TGTGCCAGCTCACCTGGAGGTAATTCACCCCTCCACTTT.

This clonotype was detected only a few times. The chain uses TRBV27 and TRBJ2-1; a possible D gene is TRBD2 (6 bases). V was shortened by 3 bases and J by 4 bases, with 10 bases between the two germline ends. CDR3 length equals 14 residues. The germline V gene has CDR1 MNHEY and CDR2 SMNVEV (reference sequence). As DNA, the CDR3 is TGTGCCAGCAGTTTTGGGAGGCAATACAATGAGCAGTTCTTC. Translation gives CASSFGRQYNEQFF.

This chain connects TRBV20-1 to TRBJ1-5, with 10 positions matching TRBD1. The CDR3 contains 16 residues. From germline, CDR1 is DFQATT and CDR2 SNEGSKA (reference sequence). Germline trimming cut 5 bases from V and 6 bases from J; bases unmatched to any gene: 13. The DNA for the CDR3 is TGCAGTGCTCCTCGGAGAGGGACAGGGGAAAGTCAGCCCCAGCATTTT. Translation gives CSAPRRGTGESQPQHF.

This sequence joins TRBV9 and TRBJ2-5; D is perhaps TRBD2 (5 bases). The CDR3 consists of 15 residues. Germline CDR1 is SGDLS and CDR2 is YYNGEE. V lost 4 bases and J lost 4, with 17 bases in between. CDR3 residues: CASSRQVGGPETQYF. In nucleotides, the CDR3 is TGTGCCAGCAGCCGTCAGGTAGGAGGTCCAGAGACCCAGTACTTC.